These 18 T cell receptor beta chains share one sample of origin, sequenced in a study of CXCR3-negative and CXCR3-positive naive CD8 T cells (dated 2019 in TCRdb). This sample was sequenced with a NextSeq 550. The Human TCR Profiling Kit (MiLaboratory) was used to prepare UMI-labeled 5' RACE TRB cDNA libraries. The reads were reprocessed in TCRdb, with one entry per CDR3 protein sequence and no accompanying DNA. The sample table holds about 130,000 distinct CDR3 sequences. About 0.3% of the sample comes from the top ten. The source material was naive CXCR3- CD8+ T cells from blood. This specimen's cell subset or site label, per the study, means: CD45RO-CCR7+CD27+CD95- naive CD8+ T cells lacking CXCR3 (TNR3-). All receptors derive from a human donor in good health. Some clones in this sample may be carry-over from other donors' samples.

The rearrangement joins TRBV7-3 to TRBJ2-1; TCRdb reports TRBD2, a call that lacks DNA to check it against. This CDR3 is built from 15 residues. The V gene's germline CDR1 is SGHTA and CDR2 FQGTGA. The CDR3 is CASSLIAGGTNEQFF. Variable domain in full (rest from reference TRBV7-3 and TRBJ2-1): GAGVSQTPSNKVTEKGKYVELRCDPISGHTALYWYRQSLGQGPEFLIYFQGTGAADDSGLPNDRFFAVRPEGSVSTLKIQRTERGDSAVYLCASSLIAGGTNEQFFGPGTRLTVL.

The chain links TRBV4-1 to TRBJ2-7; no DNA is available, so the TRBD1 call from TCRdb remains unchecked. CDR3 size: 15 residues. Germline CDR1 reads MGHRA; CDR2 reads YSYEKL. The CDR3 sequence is CASSQEGRVIHEQYF.

The CDR3 loop is CASSLVSGAKDTQYF. The chain recombines TRBV7-6 with TRBJ2-3; checking the TCRdb D call of TRBD1 is not possible without DNA. This CDR3 is 15 amino acids long. Germline lookup yields CDR1 SGHVS and CDR2 FNYEAQ.

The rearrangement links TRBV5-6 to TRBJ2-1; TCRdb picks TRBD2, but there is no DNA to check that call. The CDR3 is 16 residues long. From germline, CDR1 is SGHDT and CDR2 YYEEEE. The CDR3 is CASSLKLAGGPNEQFF.

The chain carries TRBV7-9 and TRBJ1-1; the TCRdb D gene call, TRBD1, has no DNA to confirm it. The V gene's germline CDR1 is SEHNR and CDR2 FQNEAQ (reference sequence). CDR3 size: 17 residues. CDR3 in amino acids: CASSSPPVGGADTEAFF.

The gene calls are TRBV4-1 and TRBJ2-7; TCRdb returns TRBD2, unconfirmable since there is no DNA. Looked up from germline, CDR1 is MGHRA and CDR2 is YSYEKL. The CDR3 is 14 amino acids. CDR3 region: CASSQVAGTYEQYF.

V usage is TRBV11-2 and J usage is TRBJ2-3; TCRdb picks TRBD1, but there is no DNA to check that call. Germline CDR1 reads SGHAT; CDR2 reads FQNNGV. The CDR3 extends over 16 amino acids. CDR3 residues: CASSLEPGDKVDTQYF.

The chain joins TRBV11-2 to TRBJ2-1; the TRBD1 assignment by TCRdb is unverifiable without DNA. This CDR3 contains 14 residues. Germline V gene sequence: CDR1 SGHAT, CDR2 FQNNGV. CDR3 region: CASSRTGDYNEQFF.

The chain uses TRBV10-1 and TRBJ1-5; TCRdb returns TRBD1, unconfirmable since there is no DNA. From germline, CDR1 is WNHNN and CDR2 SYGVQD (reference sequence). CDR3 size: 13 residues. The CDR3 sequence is CASSPGNDQPQHF.

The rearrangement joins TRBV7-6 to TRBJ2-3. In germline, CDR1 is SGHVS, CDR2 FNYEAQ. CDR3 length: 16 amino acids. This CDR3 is CASSPQAVAVIDTQYF.

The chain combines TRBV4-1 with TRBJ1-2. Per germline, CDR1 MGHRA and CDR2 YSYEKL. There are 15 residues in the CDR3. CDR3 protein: CASSQGLGHNYGYTF.

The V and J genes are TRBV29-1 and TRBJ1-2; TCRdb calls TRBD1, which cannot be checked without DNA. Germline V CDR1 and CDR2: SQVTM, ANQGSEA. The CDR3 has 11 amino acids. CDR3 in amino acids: CSAPQGNGYTF.

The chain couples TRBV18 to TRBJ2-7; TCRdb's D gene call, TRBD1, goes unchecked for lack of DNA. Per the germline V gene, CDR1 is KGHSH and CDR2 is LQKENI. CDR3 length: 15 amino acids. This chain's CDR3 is CASSHPTGPGYEQYF.

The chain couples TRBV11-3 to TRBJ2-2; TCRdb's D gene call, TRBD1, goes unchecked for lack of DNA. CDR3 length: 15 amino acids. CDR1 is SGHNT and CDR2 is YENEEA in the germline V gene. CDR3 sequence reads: CASSSREGNTGELFF.

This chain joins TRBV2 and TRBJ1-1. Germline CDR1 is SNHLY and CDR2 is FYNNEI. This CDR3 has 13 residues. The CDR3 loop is CASSEARGPEAFF.

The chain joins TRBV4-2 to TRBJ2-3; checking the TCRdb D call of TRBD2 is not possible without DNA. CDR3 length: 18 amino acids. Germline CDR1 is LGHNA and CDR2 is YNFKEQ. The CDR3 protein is CASSQDLWDRDFTDTQYF.

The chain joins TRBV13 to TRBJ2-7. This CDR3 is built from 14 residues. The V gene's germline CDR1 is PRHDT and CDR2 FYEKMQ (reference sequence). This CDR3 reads CASSFRLNSYEQYF. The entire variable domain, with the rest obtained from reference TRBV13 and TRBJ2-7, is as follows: AAGVIQSPRHLIKEKRETATLKCYPIPRHDTVYWYQQGPGQDPQFLISFYEKMQSDKGSIPDRFSAQQFSDYHSELNMSSLELGDSALYFCASSFRLNSYEQYFGPGTRLTVT.

CDR3 amino acids: CASSLGLGSSYEQYF. J is TRBJ2-7 and V is TRBV5-1. The CDR3 loop spans 15 amino acids. Germline assignment: CDR1 SGHRS and CDR2 YFSETQ.